The 17 T cell receptor beta chains presented below share a single source sample, sequenced in a study of OX40 agonist ivuxolimab in advanced cancers. Profiling relied on immunoSEQ multiplex PCR, and the TCRdb table lists in-frame clones only, not all of them. The sample shows some 59,000 clones, 75% to 90% of them seen only once. The sequences come from CD4+ or CD8+ T cells sorted from blood, collected in a trial of the OX40 agonist ivuxolimab. The source of these receptors is an adult with an advanced solid tumor such as melanoma, head and neck, liver or kidney cancer.

The V call is TRBV7-9, the J call TRBJ2-7; 8 positions agree with TRBD1. V lost 5 bases and J lost 1; bases outside the gene matches: 7. Germline lookup yields CDR1 SEHNR and CDR2 FQNEAQ (reference sequence). The CDR3 consists of 15 residues. The CDR3 DNA reads TGTGCCAGCAGCGCAACAGGGGGGTCTTCCTACGAGCAGTACTTC. The encoded protein is CASSATGGSSYEQYF.

The CDR3 bases are TGTGCCAGCAGCCAGGACGACAGGGGGAACATTCAGTACTTC. It codes for CASSQDDRGNIQYF. This rearrangement joins TRBV5-4 to TRBJ2-4; 9 bases are a match to TRBD1. Trimming cost V 4 bases and J 7 bases; bases outside gene matches: 6. Germline V gene lookup returns CDR1 SGHNT and CDR2 YYREEE (reference sequence). The CDR3 sequence is 14 residues long.

This chain connects TRBV2 to TRBJ1-4, with 9 positions matching TRBD1. The CDR3 has 14 amino acids. Losses at the gene ends were 5 bases for V and 6 bases for J; bases not matched to a gene: 4. From germline, CDR1 is SNHLY and CDR2 FYNNEI. In nucleotides, the CDR3 is TGTGCCAGCAGTCTGGACAGGGGTGATGAAAAACTGTTTTTT. The encoded protein is CASSLDRGDEKLFF. The entire variable domain, with the rest obtained from reference TRBV2 and TRBJ1-4, is as follows: EPEVTQTPSHQVTQMGQEVILRCVPISNHLYFYWYRQILGQKVEFLVSFYNNEISEKSEIFDDQFSVERPDGSNFTLKIRSTKLEDSAMYFCASSLDRGDEKLFFGSGTQLSVL.

This chain connects TRBV19 to TRBJ1-2, with TRBD1 matching over 8 bases. Trimming removed 6 bases from V and 1 base from J; junction bases left unmatched: 10. CDR3 length equals 16 residues. CDR1 LNHDA and CDR2 SQIVND come from the germline V gene (reference sequence). The CDR3 sequence: CASSPRTGSYNYGYTF. The CDR3 bases are TGTGCCAGTAGCCCGCGGACAGGGAGTTATAACTATGGCTACACCTTC.

The chain joins TRBV21-1 to TRBJ2-3; the table's D call of TRBD1 was not tested on the DNA. TRBV21-1 constitutes a pseudogene. This CDR3 contains 18 residues. The CDR3 DNA is TGTGCCAGCAGCGACACTACAGGACAGGCCAGACCCACAGATACGCAGTATTTT. Protein sequence: CASSDTTGQARPTDTQYF.

The CDR3 sequence is CASSPQDSPETQYF. The CDR3, as DNA: TGTGCCAGCAGCCCCCAAGATAGCCCGGAGACCCAGTACTTC. The V and J genes are TRBV7-3 and TRBJ2-5; no reliable D call. V was trimmed by 5 bases and J by 5 bases, leaving 15 bases between them. CDR1 and CDR2 from the germline V gene are SGHTA and FQGTGA. The CDR3 is made up of 14 amino acids. The full variable domain, its missing parts supplied by reference TRBV7-3 and TRBJ2-5, is GAGVSQTPSNKVTEKGKYVELRCDPISGHTALYWYRQSLGQGPEFLIYFQGTGAADDSGLPNDRFFAVRPEGSVSTLKIQRTERGDSAVYLCASSPQDSPETQYFGPGTRLLVL.

The genes are TRBV19 and TRBJ2-1; 7 bases match TRBD2. The V gene end was trimmed by 5 bases and the J gene end by 5 bases; junction bases not matched to a gene: 12. CDR3 length: 16 amino acids. The germline CDR1 and CDR2 sequences are LNHDA and SQIVND (reference sequence). DNA of the CDR3: TGTGCCAGTAGTTTCCCCTTTTGGGAGGGGAACAATGAGCAGTTCTTC. The encoded protein is CASSFPFWEGNNEQFF.

The J gene is TRBJ2-7, the V gene TRBV11-1, with TRBD2 matching over 7 bases. The CDR3 is made up of 16 amino acids. J lost 0 bases, V lost 4 bases, and 9 bases had no gene match. Germline CDR1 is SGHAT and CDR2 is FQDESV (reference sequence). CDR3 sequence (DNA): TGTGCCAGCAGCTCCCACGGGCCTAGCGGCTCCTACGAGCAGTACTTC. It encodes CASSSHGPSGSYEQYF.

V and J are TRBV7-9 and TRBJ2-1; TRBD2 is a possible D gene (5 bases). Trimming removed 3 bases from V and 9 bases from J, with 6 bases in between. Germline V lookup: CDR1 SEHNR, CDR2 FQNEAQ (reference sequence). The CDR3 spans 11 residues. This chain's CDR3 is CASSFSVEQFF. The DNA of the CDR3 is TGTGCCAGCAGCTTTAGCGTTGAGCAGTTCTTC.

The rearrangement uses TRBV5-4 and TRBJ2-1; 10 bases align to TRBD2. The CDR3 runs to 17 residues. CDR1 and CDR2 from the germline V gene are SGHNT and YYREEE (reference sequence). J gave up 1 base and V 5 bases, and 9 bases lay outside the gene matches. In DNA, the CDR3 is TGTGCCAGCAGACCAGGGACTAGCGAATTTTCCTACAATGAGCAGTTCTTC. This gives the protein CASRPGTSEFSYNEQFF. The full variable domain, completed using reference TRBV5-4 and TRBJ2-1, is ETGVTQSPTHLIKTRGQQVTLRCSSQSGHNTVSWYQQALGQGPQFIFQYYREEENGRGNFPPRFSGLQFPNYSSELNVNALELDDSALYLCASRPGTSEFSYNEQFFGPGTRLTVL.

The chain carries TRBV18 and TRBJ1-1, with TRBD1 matching 7 bases. Germline loops: CDR1 KGHSH, CDR2 LQKENI. The CDR3 totals 17 residues. V lost 0 bases, J lost 2 bases, and 9 bases stayed unmatched. The CDR3: CASSPPNRGIGNTEAFF. CDR3 bases: TGTGCCAGCTCACCACCGAACAGGGGAATTGGTAACACTGAAGCTTTCTTT.

The chain recombines TRBV30 with TRBJ2-1; maybe TRBD1 (6 bases). V was shortened by 4 bases and J by 6 bases, with 7 bases between the two germline ends. Germline CDR1 reads GTSNPN; CDR2 reads SVGIG (reference sequence). The CDR3 consists of 11 residues. Here the CDR3 DNA reads TGTGCCTGGAAAGGGGGCAATGAGCAGTTCTTC. This translates into CAWKGGNEQFF.

This clone was counted only a few times. V and J are TRBV18 and TRBJ2-7; TRBD1 matches 8 bases. Germline V CDR1 and CDR2: KGHSH, LQKENI. Losses at the gene ends were 2 bases for V and 4 bases for J; bases not matched to a gene: 1. The CDR3 is 13 amino acids. Written as DNA, the CDR3 is TGTGCCAGCTCACCAACAGGGGGATACGAGCAGTACTTC. Translating it yields CASSPTGGYEQYF.

The chain couples TRBV16 to TRBJ1-3; D perhaps matches TRBD1 (5 bases). CDR1 and CDR2 from the germline V gene are KGHSY and FQNENV. V lost 4 bases, J lost 4 bases, and 20 bases lay in between. This CDR3 region has 17 residues. The CDR3 nucleotides are TGTGCCAGCAGCCCGATTCAGGGACTCGGGTCCGGAAACACCATATATTTT. Protein: CASSPIQGLGSGNTIYF.

In this sample, this clone turned up once. V usage is TRBV5-4 and J usage is TRBJ2-3; perhaps TRBD2 as D (6 bases). CDR1 and CDR2 (germline): SGHNT, YYREEE (reference sequence). The V end lost 2 bases, the J end lost 5 bases, and 12 bases lay between the germline ends. The CDR3 has 14 amino acids. The CDR3 bases are TGTGCCAGCAGCTTAGAACTAGCAGTAGATACGCAGTATTTT. Its translation is CASSLELAVDTQYF.

This clone was detected only a few times. This rearrangement joins TRBV7-3 to TRBJ2-7, with 10 bases aligning to TRBD2. This CDR3 region has 14 residues. V lost 5 bases, J lost 2 bases, and 3 bases stayed unmatched. CDR1 is SGHTA, CDR2 FQGTGA, per germline. CDR3 DNA sequence: TGTGCCAGCAGCCAAGGACTAGCGGCCTACGAGCAGTACTTC. It yields the protein CASSQGLAAYEQYF.

This clone is a singleton in its sample. V gene TRBV27 combines with J gene TRBJ2-1; D not certain. CDR3 length: 12 residues. Per the germline V gene, CDR1 is MNHEY and CDR2 is SMNVEV (reference sequence). V was clipped by 5 bases and J by 1 base, with 3 bases between them. Here the CDR3 reads CASSRSYNEQFF. The CDR3 DNA is TGTGCCAGCAGTAGGTCCTACAATGAGCAGTTCTTC.